This T cell receptor beta chain was profiled in a study of blood T cell repertoires in COVID-19. Study information: The United States, Italy and Spain provided the acute and convalescent COVID-19 samples.

CDR1 SGHNT and CDR2 YYREEE come from the germline V gene (reference sequence). Trimming stripped 6 bases from V and 3 bases from J, with 18 bases between. This CDR3 spans 15 amino acids. Assay: immunoSEQ multiplex PCR; the TCRdb copy retains only in-frame clones and omits some. The sample gives around 240,000 clones, roughly 81% of which show up once; approximately 0.89% is in the top ten. Sequenced sample: peripheral blood. The TCR was taken from a man aged 35 to 55 with acute or convalescent COVID-19. The V gene is TRBV5-4, the J gene TRBJ2-5; possible D gene TRBD1, 7 bases. CDR3 DNA: TGTGCCAGCATTGCGGCTGGCAGGGGGGAAGAGACCCAGTACTTC. Amino acids: CASIAAGRGEETQYF. Full variable domain (missing parts from reference TRBV5-4 and TRBJ2-5): ETGVTQSPTHLIKTRGQQVTLRCSSQSGHNTVSWYQQALGQGPQFIFQYYREEENGRGNFPPRFSGLQFPNYSSELNVNALELDDSALYLCASIAAGRGEETQYFGPGTRLLVL.